These 31 T cell receptor beta chains originate from one sample sequenced in a study of early T cells in non-severe SARS-CoV-2 infection. A single record per CDR3 protein comes from TCRdb applying MiXCR to the 5' RACE reads. Of approximately 58,000 distinct CDR3 sequences detected, 12% appear once; the ten largest clones hold roughly 2.5%. The material sequenced was whole blood, taken at baseline. These receptor sequences come from an adult who was a healthcare worker with PCR-confirmed SARS-CoV-2 infection or an uninfected control (not recorded which).

This clonotype was seen more than once but under ten times. The CDR3 here is CASSQDGGTSSEQFF. The DNA for the CDR3 is TGCGCCAGCAGCCAAGATGGGGGAACTAGTAGCGAGCAGTTCTTC. V and J are TRBV4-1 and TRBJ2-1; TRBD1 or TRBD2 may be the D gene (5 bases each). The CDR3 consists of 15 residues. The germline V gene has CDR1 MGHRA and CDR2 YSYEKL. V was clipped by 0 bases and J by 10 bases, with 16 bases between them.

This clonotype was observed many times. The rearrangement joins TRBV11-2 to TRBJ1-1; D gene ambiguous. This CDR3 comprises 13 residues. V lost 6 bases to trimming and J lost 2 bases, with 10 bases between them. Germline V gene data show CDR1 as SGHAT and CDR2 as FQNNGV. Written as DNA, the CDR3 is TGTGCCAGCAGTTTGAGTGTTAACACTGAAGCTTTCTTT. It is translated as CASSLSVNTEAFF.

This clonotype came up many times. The chain carries TRBV7-6 and TRBJ2-6; D unresolved. The CDR3 is made up of 13 amino acids. Germline loops: CDR1 SGHVS, CDR2 FNYEAQ. Trimming removed 8 bases at V and 4 bases at J, with 9 bases between. CDR3 DNA sequence: TGTGCCAGCGGGGTAGACGGGGCCAACGTCCTGACTTTC. This encodes CASGVDGANVLTF.

This chain links TRBV18 with TRBJ2-7; 7 bases fit TRBD1. V shed 1 base, J shed 3 bases, and the junction held 3 bases outside the gene matches. The CDR3 has 14 residues. In germline, CDR1 is KGHSH, CDR2 LQKENI. The CDR3 loop is CASSPQGQNYEQYF. CDR3 bases: TGTGCCAGCTCACCACAGGGACAGAACTACGAGCAGTACTTC.

This clonotype was counted many times. The CDR3 DNA follows: TGCGCCAGCAGTCAAGGCCCCAGGACCGTCTACGAGCAGTACTTC. Translating it yields CASSQGPRTVYEQYF. The chain joins TRBV5-1 to TRBJ2-7, with D unclear. The CDR3 is 15 amino acids. Per germline, CDR1 SGHRS and CDR2 YFSETQ. V lost 5 bases and J 3 bases, leaving 18 bases between the germline ends.

This clonotype has just a few counts. V and J are TRBV15 and TRBJ1-2, with TRBD1 matching 9 bases. Looked up from germline, CDR1 is LNHNV and CDR2 is YYDKDF (reference sequence). The CDR3 consists of 13 residues. V gave up 3 bases and J gave up 4 bases; unmatched junction bases: 0. This chain's CDR3 is CATSRGQGYGYTF. The CDR3 DNA reads TGTGCCACCAGCAGGGGACAGGGCTATGGCTACACCTTC.

The V and J genes are TRBV7-2 and TRBJ2-3; 11 bases match TRBD2. The germline gives CDR1 SGHTA, CDR2 FQGNSA. CDR3 length: 16 residues. V was clipped by 5 bases and J by 0 bases; unmatched bases: 4. The CDR3 coding sequence is TGTGCCAGCAGCCCCCGACTAGCGGGGAGCACAGATACGCAGTATTTT. Translation gives CASSPRLAGSTDTQYF.

The J gene is TRBJ2-1, the V gene TRBV12-3 or TRBV12-4, with no clear D. This CDR3 has 15 amino acids. V lost 3 bases and J 10 bases, leaving 19 bases between the germline ends. The CDR3 nucleotides read TGTGCCAGCAGTTTTGATAGCCAGCGAGGTGGAGAGCAGTTCTTC. Translating gives CASSFDSQRGGEQFF.

This clonotype showed up just a few times. CDR3 sequence reads: CASSLPGLPYQETQYF. In nucleotides, the CDR3 is TGTGCCAGCAGCCTGCCGGGACTCCCTTACCAAGAGACCCAGTACTTC. This chain joins TRBV7-9 and TRBJ2-5, with a possible D match to TRBD2 (6 bases). This CDR3 is 16 amino acids long. The V end lost 5 bases, the J end lost 0 bases, and 16 bases lay between the germline ends. Germline V gene lookup returns CDR1 SEHNR and CDR2 FQNEAQ (reference sequence).

This clonotype was recorded a few times. This chain links TRBV6-6 with TRBJ1-3; a weak D match, TRBD1 (6 bases). Per the germline V gene, CDR1 is MNHNY and CDR2 is SVGAGI (reference sequence). The CDR3 length is 14 residues. Trimming cost V 4 bases and J 2 bases, with 9 bases left between them. The CDR3 DNA follows: TGTGCCAGCAGTTCCCAGGGGACTGGAAACACCATATATTTT. This gives the protein CASSSQGTGNTIYF.

This sequence joins TRBV2 and TRBJ2-1; tentative D call: TRBD2 (5 bases). V gave up 6 bases and J gave up 3 bases, with 15 bases separating them. Germline loops: CDR1 SNHLY, CDR2 FYNNEI. The CDR3 contains 15 residues. The CDR3 loop reads CASRREDSGYNEQFF. In nucleotides, the CDR3 is TGTGCCAGCAGACGGGAAGATTCGGGCTACAATGAGCAGTTCTTC.

Only a few counts were recorded for this clonotype. The chain is built from TRBV12-3 or TRBV12-4 and TRBJ1-5; D uncertain. The length of the CDR3 is 14 residues. V lost 3 bases, J lost 0 bases, and 6 bases lay in between. CDR3 in DNA: TGTGCCAGCAGTTTTGGGGTTAGCAATCAGCCCCAGCATTTT. Translated: CASSFGVSNQPQHF.

V and J are TRBV20-1 and TRBJ2-7; 8 bases match TRBD1. Trimming took 3 bases from V and 2 from J; bases not matched to a gene: 18. The CDR3 contains 18 residues. Per the germline V gene, CDR1 is DFQATT and CDR2 is SNEGSKA (reference sequence). This CDR3 reads CSARSPPRGPIHTYEQYF. CDR3 DNA sequence: TGCAGTGCTAGGAGCCCCCCCAGGGGGCCCATCCATACCTACGAGCAGTACTTC.

The chain links TRBV5-1 to TRBJ2-2; 11 bases are shared with TRBD1. Per the germline V gene, CDR1 is SGHRS and CDR2 is YFSETQ. Unmatched junction bases numbered 6, after V lost 4 bases and J lost 4 bases. This CDR3 contains 16 residues. The CDR3 coding sequence is TGCGCCAGCAGCACCCACGGGACAGGGGGCACCGGGGAGCTGTTTTTT. Its translation is CASSTHGTGGTGELFF.

The chain is built from TRBV29-1 and TRBJ2-7; unclear D gene. Trimming pared 8 bases from V and 6 bases from J, leaving 17 bases between. CDR1 and CDR2 (germline): SQVTM, ANQGSEA. This CDR3 comprises 12 residues. CDR3 protein: CSSGTGSGEQYF. In nucleotides, the CDR3 is TGCAGCTCAGGTACGGGTTCCGGCGAGCAGTACTTC.

The chain carries TRBV6-5 and TRBJ2-2; weak D call: TRBD1 (5 bases). Germline CDR1 and CDR2: MNHEY and SVGAGI. Trimming stripped 0 bases from V and 6 bases from J, with 5 bases between. The CDR3 contains 13 residues. In DNA form, the CDR3 reads TGTGCCAGCAGTTACTCGGGGCCCGGGGAGCTGTTTTTT. This encodes CASSYSGPGELFF.

This clonotype turned up a few times. This chain links TRBV28 with TRBJ2-2; D is unclear. The CDR3 has 12 residues. Trimming pared 6 bases from V and 2 bases from J, leaving 4 bases between. Germline assignment: CDR1 MDHEN and CDR2 SYDVKM. In nucleotides, the CDR3 is TGTGCCAGCAGACCAAACACCGGGGAGCTGTTTTTT. Translated: CASRPNTGELFF.

This clonotype has ten or more counts. The J gene is TRBJ2-7, the V gene TRBV7-2, with a possible D match to TRBD2 (5 bases). Between the trimmed V and J ends, which lost 5 bases and 6 bases, there was a span of 11 bases. The CDR3 consists of 12 residues. Germline CDR1 reads SGHTA; CDR2 reads FQGNSA. CDR3 nucleotides: TGTGCCAGCAGCCCCACTAGTGGCGAGCAGTACTTC. Protein product: CASSPTSGEQYF.

The rearrangement links TRBV11-2 to TRBJ2-1; 7 bases fit TRBD1. In germline, CDR1 is SGHAT, CDR2 FQNNGV. The CDR3 sequence is 18 residues long. J gave up 8 bases and V 5 bases, and 21 bases lay outside the gene matches. Written as DNA, the CDR3 is TGTGCCAGCAGCCCAAGGGGGCATTGGGTCCTCAATAGCCATGAGCAGTTCTTC. Encoded protein: CASSPRGHWVLNSHEQFF.

This clonotype was seen only a few times. The chain has TRBV13 and TRBJ1-1, with D unresolved. The ends were cut back, 4 bases at V and 0 bases at J, with 12 bases in the middle. Germline V gene sequence: CDR1 PRHDT, CDR2 FYEKMQ (reference sequence). The CDR3 extends over 15 amino acids. The CDR3 region has the DNA TGTGCCAGCAGCTCGAAACGGCGCCTGAACACTGAAGCTTTCTTT. Amino acids: CASSSKRRLNTEAFF.

J is TRBJ2-1 and V is TRBV7-9, with 12 nucleotides matching TRBD2. V was pared by 3 bases and J by 7 bases, with 10 bases of the junction left unmatched. From germline, CDR1 is SEHNR and CDR2 FQNEAQ (reference sequence). The CDR3 totals 17 residues. CDR3 protein: CASSFGTSGPGRNEQFF. The CDR3, as DNA: TGTGCCAGCAGCTTTGGGACTAGCGGGCCCGGGCGGAATGAGCAGTTCTTC. The variable domain in full, completed from reference TRBV7-9 and TRBJ2-1, reads DTGVSQNPRHKITKRGQNVTFRCDPISEHNRLYWYRQTLGQGPEFLTYFQNEAQLEKSRLLSDRFSAERPKGSFSTLEIQRTEQGDSAMYLCASSFGTSGPGRNEQFFGPGTRLTVL.

The V gene is TRBV6-6, the J gene TRBJ1-1, with TRBD1 matching 8 bases. The length of the CDR3 is 14 residues. V shed 5 bases and J 8 bases; nucleotides not matched to a gene: 10. Germline V gene lookup returns CDR1 MNHNY and CDR2 SVGAGI (reference sequence). CDR3 coding DNA: TGTGCCAGCAGTAGCCCCGCGGACAGGGTAGAAGCTTTCTTT. Translated: CASSSPADRVEAFF.

This clonotype was detected ten times or more. This chain links TRBV12-3 or TRBV12-4 with TRBJ1-1; TRBD1 is a possible D gene (6 bases). V lost 5 bases, J lost 5 bases, and 12 bases lay in between. The length of the CDR3 is 13 residues. The CDR3 loop reads CASSPTGRTEAFF. CDR3 DNA: TGTGCCAGCAGTCCTACAGGGAGGACTGAAGCTTTCTTT.

There are many counts of this clonotype. This rearrangement joins TRBV28 to TRBJ2-7; D is perhaps TRBD2 (5 bases). In germline, CDR1 is MDHEN, CDR2 SYDVKM. The CDR3 covers 14 residues. V lost 10 bases to trimming and J lost 3 bases, with 19 bases between them. The CDR3: CATRGPLPIYEQYF. The CDR3 DNA follows: TGTGCCACCCGCGGGCCCCTTCCCATCTACGAGCAGTACTTC.

This clonotype was seen a handful of times. V is TRBV7-2 and J is TRBJ2-3; a weak D match, TRBD2 (5 bases). Trimming shortened V by 5 bases and J by 4 bases, and 13 bases separated the two germline ends. Germline loops: CDR1 SGHTA, CDR2 FQGNSA. The CDR3 extends over 14 amino acids. The DNA of the CDR3 is TGTGCCAGCAGCCCCCTAGCTCATTCAGATACGCAGTATTTT. It translates to CASSPLAHSDTQYF.

This clonotype was seen a few times. V is TRBV29-1 and J is TRBJ1-2, with a tentative D call TRBD1 (5 bases). The CDR3 extends over 11 amino acids. The V and J ends lost 7 bases and 10 bases respectively, with 16 bases between them. Germline V gene lookup returns CDR1 SQVTM and CDR2 ANQGSEA. CDR3 sequence reads: CSGSGHDVYTF. CDR3 DNA: TGCAGCGGTTCGGGGCACGATGTCTACACCTTC.

In its sample, this clonotype was seen a few times. The chain uses TRBV4-2 and TRBJ2-3, with 8 bases lining up with TRBD2. Germline-derived CDR1 and CDR2 are LGHNA and YNFKEQ. J gave up 0 bases and V 2 bases, and 4 bases lay outside the gene matches. The CDR3 has 16 amino acids. This chain's CDR3 is CASSQTTSGSTDTQYF. Written as DNA, the CDR3 is TGTGCCAGCAGCCAAACAACTAGCGGTAGCACAGATACGCAGTATTTT.

V usage is TRBV5-1 and J usage is TRBJ1-1; D gene unclear. Germline V gene data show CDR1 as SGHRS and CDR2 as YFSETQ. CDR3 size: 15 residues. V lost 3 bases and J 3 bases, leaving 15 bases between the germline ends. CDR3 sequence (DNA): TGCGCCAGCAGCTATACTAACAGTGGGGACACTGAAGCTTTCTTT. Protein product: CASSYTNSGDTEAFF.

At least ten counts were recorded for this clonotype. The chain combines TRBV28 with TRBJ1-2; a possible D gene is TRBD1 (5 bases). Germline V gene data show CDR1 as MDHEN and CDR2 as SYDVKM. V was clipped by 5 bases and J by 3 bases, with 10 bases between them. This CDR3 spans 13 amino acids. The CDR3 loop reads CASSPGAHYGYTF. The CDR3 DNA reads TGTGCCAGCAGTCCCGGGGCCCACTATGGCTACACCTTC.

CDR3 in DNA: TGTGCCAGCAGCTTAGTGGCGGGAGGGCACGGGGAGCTGTTTTTT. Amino acids: CASSLVAGGHGELFF. The rearrangement links TRBV7-2 to TRBJ2-2, with TRBD2 identical over 9 bases. Germline loops: CDR1 SGHTA, CDR2 FQGNSA. The V and J ends lost 1 base and 7 bases, in that order; junction bases with no gene match: 4. CDR3 size: 15 residues. Combining the CDR3 with reference TRBV7-2 and TRBJ2-2 gives the whole variable domain GAGVSQSPSNKVTEKGKDVELRCDPISGHTALYWYRQSLGQGLEFLIYFQGNSAPDKSGLPSDRFSAERTGGSVSTLTIQRTQQEDSAVYLCASSLVAGGHGELFFGEGSRLTVL.

A few counts support this clonotype. The chain has TRBV28 and TRBJ1-4, with 7 positions matching TRBD1. The CDR3 length is 14 residues. J lost 7 bases, V lost 6 bases, and 8 bases had no gene match. CDR1 is MDHEN, CDR2 SYDVKM, per germline. The CDR3 region is CASSRDRVAEKLFF. The CDR3 DNA sequence: TGTGCCAGCAGCCGAGACAGGGTGGCTGAAAAACTGTTTTTT.